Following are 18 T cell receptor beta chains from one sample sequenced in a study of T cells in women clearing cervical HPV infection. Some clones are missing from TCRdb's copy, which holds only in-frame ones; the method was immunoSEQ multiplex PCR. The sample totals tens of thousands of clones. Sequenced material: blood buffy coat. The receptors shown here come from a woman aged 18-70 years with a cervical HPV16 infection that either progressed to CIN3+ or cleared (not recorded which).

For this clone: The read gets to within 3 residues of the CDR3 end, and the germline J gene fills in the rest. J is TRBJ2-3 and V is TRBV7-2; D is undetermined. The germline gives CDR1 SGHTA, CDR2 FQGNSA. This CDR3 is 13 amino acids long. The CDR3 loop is CASSFSLPTAQYF. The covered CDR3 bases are TGTGCCAGCAGCTTTAGTCTCCCCACGGCG.

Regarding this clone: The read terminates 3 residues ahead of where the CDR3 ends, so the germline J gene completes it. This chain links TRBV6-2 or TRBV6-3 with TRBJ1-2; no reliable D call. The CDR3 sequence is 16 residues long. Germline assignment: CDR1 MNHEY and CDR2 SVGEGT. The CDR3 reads CASSRIRLAITDTYTF. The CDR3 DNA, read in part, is TGTGCCAGCAGCAGAATAAGACTAGCTATCACAGATACC.

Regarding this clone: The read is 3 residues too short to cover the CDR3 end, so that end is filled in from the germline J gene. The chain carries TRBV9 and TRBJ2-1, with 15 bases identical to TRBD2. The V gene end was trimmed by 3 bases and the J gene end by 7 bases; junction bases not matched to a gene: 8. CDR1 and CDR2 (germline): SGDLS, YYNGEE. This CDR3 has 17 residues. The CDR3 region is CASSGWTSGGVGNEQFF. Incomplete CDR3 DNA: TGTGCCAGCAGCGGATGGACTAGCGGGGGGGTGGGTAATGAG.

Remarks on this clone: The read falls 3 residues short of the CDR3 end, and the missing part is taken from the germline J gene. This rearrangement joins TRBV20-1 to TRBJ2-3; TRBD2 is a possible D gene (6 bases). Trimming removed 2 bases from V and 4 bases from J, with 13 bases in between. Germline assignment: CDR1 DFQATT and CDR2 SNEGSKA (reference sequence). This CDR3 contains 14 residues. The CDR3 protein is CSARRDSNPDTQYF. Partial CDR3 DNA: TGCAGTGCTAGACGGGACTCCAACCCAGATACG.

CDR3 bases read: TGTGCCAGCAGCGTTACGGACAGGGGGCCCACTGAA. Residues: CASSVTDRGPTE. The complete CDR3 sequence is CASSVTDRGPTEAFF. V usage is TRBV9 and J usage is TRBJ1-1, with 11 bases matching TRBD1. The read falls 3 residues short of the CDR3 end, and the missing part is taken from the germline J gene. Losses at the gene ends were 2 bases for V and 4 bases for J; bases not matched to a gene: 4. Per the germline V gene, CDR1 is SGDLS and CDR2 is YYNGEE. This CDR3 region has 15 residues.

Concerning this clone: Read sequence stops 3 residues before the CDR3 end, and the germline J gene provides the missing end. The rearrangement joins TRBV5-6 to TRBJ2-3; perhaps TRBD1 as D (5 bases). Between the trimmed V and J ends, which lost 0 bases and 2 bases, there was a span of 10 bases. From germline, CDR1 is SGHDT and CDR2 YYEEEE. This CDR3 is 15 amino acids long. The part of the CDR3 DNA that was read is TGTGCCAGCAGCTTGGGGACACCATACACAGATACG. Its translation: CASSLGTPYTDT. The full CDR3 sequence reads CASSLGTPYTDTQYF.

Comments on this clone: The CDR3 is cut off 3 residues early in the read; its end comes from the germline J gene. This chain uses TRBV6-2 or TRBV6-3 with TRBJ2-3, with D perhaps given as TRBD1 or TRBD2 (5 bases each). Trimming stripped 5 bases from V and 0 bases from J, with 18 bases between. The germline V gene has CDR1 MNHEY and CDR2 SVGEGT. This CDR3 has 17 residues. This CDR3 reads CASSTARGVSSTDTQYF. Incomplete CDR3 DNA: TGTGCCAGCAGTACCGCACGAGGGGTCAGTAGCACAGATACG.

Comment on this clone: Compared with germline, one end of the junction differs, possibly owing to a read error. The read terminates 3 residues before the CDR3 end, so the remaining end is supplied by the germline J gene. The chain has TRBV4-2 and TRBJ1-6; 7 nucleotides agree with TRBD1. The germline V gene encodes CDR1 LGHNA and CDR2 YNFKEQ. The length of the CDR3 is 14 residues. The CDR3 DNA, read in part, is TGCGCCAGCAGCCAAGGACAGGCTAATTCACCC. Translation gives CASSQGQANSP. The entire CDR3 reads CASSQGQANSPLHF.

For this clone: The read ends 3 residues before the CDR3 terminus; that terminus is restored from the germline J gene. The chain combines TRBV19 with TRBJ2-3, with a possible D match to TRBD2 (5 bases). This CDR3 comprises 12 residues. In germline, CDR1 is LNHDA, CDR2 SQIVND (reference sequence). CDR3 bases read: TGTGCCAGTAGTCCTAGCAATCAGCCG. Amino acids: CASSPSNQP. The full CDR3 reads CASSPSNQPQYF.

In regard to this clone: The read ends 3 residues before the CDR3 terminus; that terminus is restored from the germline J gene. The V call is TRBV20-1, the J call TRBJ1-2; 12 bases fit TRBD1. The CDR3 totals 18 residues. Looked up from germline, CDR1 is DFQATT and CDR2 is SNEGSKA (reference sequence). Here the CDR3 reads CSAQRPGTGGESKNIYTF. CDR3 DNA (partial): TGCAGTGCTCAACGTCCCGGGACAGGGGGCGAATCCAAAAACATC.

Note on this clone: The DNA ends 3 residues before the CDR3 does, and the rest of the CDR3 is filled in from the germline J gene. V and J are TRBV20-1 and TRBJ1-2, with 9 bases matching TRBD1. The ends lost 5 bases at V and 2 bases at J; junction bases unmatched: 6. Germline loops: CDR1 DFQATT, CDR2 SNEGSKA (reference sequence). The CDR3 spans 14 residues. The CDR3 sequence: CSARTGTGNYGYTF. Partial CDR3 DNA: TGCAGTGCTCGTACCGGGACAGGGAACTATGGC.

This chain's CDR3 is CSATSTKGIEGYTF. The covered CDR3 bases are TGCAGTGCTACCAGCACGAAGGGGATCGAGGGC. V is TRBV20-1 and J is TRBJ1-2, with D possibly being TRBD1 (5 bases). The CDR3 end lies 3 residues beyond the end of the read and is filled in from the germline J gene. This CDR3 spans 14 amino acids. Looked up from germline, CDR1 is DFQATT and CDR2 is SNEGSKA (reference sequence).

The CDR3 region is CSAIPQGQGATNEKLFF. The CDR3 bases that were read are TGCAGTGCTATCCCCCAGGGGCAGGGGGCAACTAATGAAAAG. The rearrangement uses TRBV20-1 and TRBJ2-2; TRBD1 matches at 8 bases. The missing CDR3 end, 3 residues past where the read stops, is filled in from the germline J gene. Germline V gene data show CDR1 as DFQATT and CDR2 as SNEGSKA (reference sequence). This CDR3 is 17 amino acids long.

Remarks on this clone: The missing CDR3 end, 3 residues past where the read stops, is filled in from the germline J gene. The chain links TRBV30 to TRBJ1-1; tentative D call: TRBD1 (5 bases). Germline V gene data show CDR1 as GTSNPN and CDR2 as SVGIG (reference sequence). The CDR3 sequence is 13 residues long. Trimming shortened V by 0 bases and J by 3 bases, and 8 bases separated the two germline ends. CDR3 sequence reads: CAWSVQEDTEAFF. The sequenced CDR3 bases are TGTGCCTGGAGTGTACAGGAGGACACTGAA.

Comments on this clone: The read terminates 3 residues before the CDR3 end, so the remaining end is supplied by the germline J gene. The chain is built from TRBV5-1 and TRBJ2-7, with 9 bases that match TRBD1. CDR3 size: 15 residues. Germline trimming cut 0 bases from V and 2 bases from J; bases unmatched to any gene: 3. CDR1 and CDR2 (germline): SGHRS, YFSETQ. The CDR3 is CASSLGQGVTYEQYF. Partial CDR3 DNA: TGCGCCAGCAGCTTGGGACAGGGGGTGACCTACGAG.

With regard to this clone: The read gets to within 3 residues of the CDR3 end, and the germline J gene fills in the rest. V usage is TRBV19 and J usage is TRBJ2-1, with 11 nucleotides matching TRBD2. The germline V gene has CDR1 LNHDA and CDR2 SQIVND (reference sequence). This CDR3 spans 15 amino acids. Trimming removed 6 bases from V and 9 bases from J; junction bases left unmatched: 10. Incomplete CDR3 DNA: TGTGCCAGTAGCTCTGAACTAGCGGGAGAATCTGAG. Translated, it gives CASSSELAGESE. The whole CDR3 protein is CASSSELAGESEQFF. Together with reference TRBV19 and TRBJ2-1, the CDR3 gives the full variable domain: DGGITQSPKYLFRKEGQNVTLSCEQNLNHDAMYWYRQDPGQGLRLIYYSQIVNDFQKGDIAEGYSVSREKKESFPLTVTSAQKNPTAFYLCASSSELAGESEQFFGPGTRLTVL.

The DNA read from the CDR3 is TGCGCCAGCAGCCAAGGTCTTCTCTCGCGGGGGGGCCCAGAGACC. Translated, it gives CASSQGLLSRGGPET. The entire CDR3 reads CASSQGLLSRGGPETQYF. The chain uses TRBV4-1 and TRBJ2-5; 9 nucleotides line up with TRBD2. The sequenced fragment ends 3 residues before the CDR3 boundary, so the rest is inferred from the germline J gene. The germline gives CDR1 MGHRA, CDR2 YSYEKL. The ends lost 1 base at V and 4 bases at J; junction bases unmatched: 13. The CDR3 is 18 residues long.

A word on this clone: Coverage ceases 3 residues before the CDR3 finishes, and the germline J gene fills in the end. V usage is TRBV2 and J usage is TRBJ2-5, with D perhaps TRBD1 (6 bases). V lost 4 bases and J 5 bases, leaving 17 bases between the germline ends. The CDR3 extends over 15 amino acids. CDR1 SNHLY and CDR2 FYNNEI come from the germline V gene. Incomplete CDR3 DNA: TGTGCCAGCAGTGCGGTTCGTGGGGGCGAGGAGACC. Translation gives CASSAVRGGEET. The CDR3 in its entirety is CASSAVRGGEETQYF.